This entry describes one TCR beta chain. Its specificity is unknown. The sample comes from a study of T-cell memory formation after mild COVID-19. TCRdb processed the 5' RACE reads anew with MiXCR; each CDR3 protein has one entry. The sample records approximately 570,000 distinct CDR3 sequences, more than 15% being singletons. Whole-study findings and limits: SARS-CoV-2 specificity was not confirmed for second-wave clones peaking on day 37.

The sequenced sample consisted of PBMCs or a T cell subset sorted from them (not recorded which). This TCR came from an adult woman who had mild COVID-19 (a few samples of this study predate the infection). Cell type and time point are not known.

Here the CDR3 DNA reads TGTGCCAGCAGCTTAACGGGGTCCCGGACTAATGAAAAACTGTTTTTT. This translates into CASSLTGSRTNEKLFF. V gene TRBV7-9 combines with J gene TRBJ1-4, with D hard to call. This CDR3 comprises 16 residues. Germline CDR1 is SEHNR and CDR2 is FQNEAQ (reference sequence). V was cut by 2 bases and J by 2 bases, with 12 bases left in between.